These 30 T cell receptor beta chains were all obtained from the same sample, sequenced in a study of a mutant IDH1 vaccine in newly diagnosed glioma. Time point indicated: baseline, week 1 (first vaccination visit). Stated treatment: pre-vaccination baseline after standard-of-care therapy. Sequencing used immunoSEQ multiplex PCR; TCRdb keeps in-frame clones, though not all of them. Of roughly 16,000 clones listed, 80% are singletons. The specimen was PBMCs, collected from a glioma patient treated with radiotherapy, temozolomide or both. The source of these receptors is a man aged 40-50 years with glioma.

This sequence joins TRBV29-1 and TRBJ1-5; D is perhaps TRBD1 (5 bases). V lost 1 base to trimming and J lost 6 bases, with 10 bases between them. The CDR3 spans 13 residues. The germline gives CDR1 SQVTM, CDR2 ANQGSEA. CDR3 region: CSVEGRVPQPQHF. The CDR3 region has the DNA TGCAGCGTTGAAGGCAGGGTGCCTCAGCCCCAGCATTTT.

The chain has TRBV29-1 and TRBJ2-7, with D hard to call. The V end lost 3 bases, the J end lost 2 bases, and 14 bases lay between the germline ends. Germline CDR1 and CDR2: SQVTM and ANQGSEA. The CDR3 totals 14 residues. This CDR3 is CSVEGSSSPYEQYF. The CDR3, as DNA: TGCAGCGTTGAGGGCTCATCCTCCCCCTACGAGCAGTACTTC.

A word on this clone: A read error may account for a junction end that differs from germline. Other DNA sequences in this specimen translate into the identical CDR3. The CDR3 nucleotides are TGTGCCATCGGGCCGGAGGGGGGCACGGATACGCAGTATTTT. Translation: CAIGPEGGTDTQYF. The chain uses TRBV10-3 and TRBJ2-3; the D gene could be TRBD1 or TRBD2 (6 bases each). From germline, CDR1 is ENHRY and CDR2 SYGVKD. The CDR3 totals 14 residues.

The rearrangement joins TRBV5-1 to TRBJ2-1; the match to TRBD2 covers 7 bases. The V segment lost 4 bases and the J segment 8 bases; nucleotides outside the gene matches: 18. Germline CDR1 reads SGHRS; CDR2 reads YFSETQ. The CDR3 covers 17 residues. CDR3: CASSPVGEGGSWYEQFF. In nucleotides, the CDR3 is TGCGCCAGCAGCCCGGTCGGAGAAGGCGGGAGTTGGTATGAGCAGTTCTTC.

This clone is a singleton in its sample. The rearrangement links TRBV7-8 to TRBJ2-1; D unclear. Germline lookup yields CDR1 SGHVS and CDR2 FQNEAQ. Trimming left V 5 bases short and J 3 bases short, with 14 bases between. There are 15 residues in the CDR3. CDR3 sequence: CASSPEAGDYNEQFF. CDR3 DNA sequence: TGTGCCAGCAGCCCAGAGGCAGGTGACTACAATGAGCAGTTCTTC.

This chain connects TRBV20-1 to TRBJ2-3, with no clear D. This CDR3 has 11 residues. The germline V and J ends were trimmed by 3 bases and 8 bases, with 9 bases remaining between them. CDR1 DFQATT and CDR2 SNEGSKA come from the germline V gene (reference sequence). CDR3 residues: CSASMVGTQYF. CDR3 nucleotide sequence: TGCAGTGCTAGCATGGTCGGTACGCAGTATTTT.

The CDR3 is CASSLRGGRLSYNEQFF. In DNA form, the CDR3 reads TGTGCCAGCAGCTTAAGGGGGGGCCGCCTCTCCTACAATGAGCAGTTCTTC. The chain uses TRBV7-2 and TRBJ2-1; tentative D call: TRBD2 (7 bases). Looked up from germline, CDR1 is SGHTA and CDR2 is FQGNSA. Trimming cost V 2 bases and J 0 bases, with 14 bases left between them. CDR3 length: 17 amino acids. Using reference TRBV7-2 and TRBJ2-1 for the parts outside the CDR3, the full variable domain is GAGVSQSPSNKVTEKGKDVELRCDPISGHTALYWYRQSLGQGLEFLIYFQGNSAPDKSGLPSDRFSAERTGGSVSTLTIQRTQQEDSAVYLCASSLRGGRLSYNEQFFGPGTRLTVL.

CDR3 residues: CASSRRKDYEQYF. Written as DNA, the CDR3 is TGTGCCAGCAGCCGACGAAAGGACTACGAGCAGTACTTC. V gene TRBV5-4 combines with J gene TRBJ2-7; no clear D gene. The CDR3 spans 13 residues. V was shortened by 4 bases and J by 3 bases, with 11 bases between the two germline ends. Germline V gene data show CDR1 as SGHNT and CDR2 as YYREEE (reference sequence). Variable domain in full (rest from reference TRBV5-4 and TRBJ2-7): ETGVTQSPTHLIKTRGQQVTLRCSSQSGHNTVSWYQQALGQGPQFIFQYYREEENGRGNFPPRFSGLQFPNYSSELNVNALELDDSALYLCASSRRKDYEQYFGPGTRLTVT.

This CDR3 is CASSFRGAYEQYV. The CDR3, as DNA: TGTGCCAGCAGCTTTCGGGGAGCCTACGAGCAGTACGTC. This chain joins TRBV5-4 and TRBJ2-7, with D possibly TRBD2 on 5 matching bases. With 2 bases removed from V and 2 bases from J, the gap between germline ends came to 8 bases. The CDR3 consists of 13 residues. CDR1 is SGHNT, CDR2 YYREEE, per germline (reference sequence).

V gene TRBV2 combines with J gene TRBJ1-3, with 8 bases identical to TRBD1. The J segment lost 4 bases and the V segment lost 6 bases, leaving 5 bases of the junction unmatched. Germline CDR1 SNHLY, CDR2 FYNNEI. CDR3 length: 14 residues. CDR3 protein: CASRDTGGGNTIYF. The CDR3 DNA reads TGTGCCAGCAGAGACACAGGGGGAGGAAACACCATATATTTT.

The gene calls are TRBV29-1 and TRBJ2-3; TRBD2 matches at 8 bases. This CDR3 contains 12 residues. J lost 6 bases, V lost 8 bases, and 7 bases had no gene match. Germline CDR1 SQVTM, CDR2 ANQGSEA. CDR3: CSLRREGDTQYF. CDR3 DNA: TGCAGCCTTCGCCGGGAGGGGGATACGCAGTATTTT.

The V and J genes are TRBV4-3 and TRBJ2-2; D gene unclear. From germline, CDR1 is LGHNA and CDR2 YSLEER. The CDR3 covers 16 residues. The V end lost 1 base, the J end lost 0 bases, and 9 bases lay between the germline ends. This CDR3 reads CASSQGSRSNTGELFF. The CDR3 DNA reads as TGCGCCAGCAGCCAAGGGTCAAGATCGAACACCGGGGAGCTGTTTTTT.

The chain couples TRBV5-5 to TRBJ2-7, with TRBD2 identical over 15 bases. The junction had 4 bases not matched to a gene; V was cut back by 4 bases and J by 5 bases. This CDR3 spans 15 amino acids. The germline V gene has CDR1 SGHKS and CDR2 YYEKEE (reference sequence). The CDR3 sequence is CASSGLAGGLHEQYF. The CDR3 DNA reads TGTGCCAGCAGCGGACTAGCGGGAGGGCTCCACGAGCAGTACTTC.

This chain uses TRBV4-3 with TRBJ1-1, with D possibly being TRBD1 (5 bases). Germline loops: CDR1 LGHNA, CDR2 YSLEER. V lost 1 base, J lost 8 bases, and 14 bases lay in between. CDR3 length equals 14 residues. Here the CDR3 DNA reads TGCGCCAGCAGCCAAGTTGGGAGAGGGACCGAAGCTTTCTTT. Translating it yields CASSQVGRGTEAFF.

The genes are TRBV7-2 and TRBJ2-3, with 15 bases that match TRBD2. CDR3 length equals 16 residues. The junction had 2 bases not matched to a gene; V was cut back by 4 bases and J by 3 bases. Germline-derived CDR1 and CDR2 are SGHTA and FQGNSA. The CDR3 sequence is CASSSGTSGRTDTQYF. The CDR3 coding sequence is TGTGCCAGCAGCTCCGGGACTAGCGGGAGGACAGATACGCAGTATTTT.

In its sample, this clone was seen once. The chain is built from TRBV15 and TRBJ2-1, with D possibly being TRBD1 or TRBD2 (5 bases each). V lost 0 bases to trimming and J lost 6 bases, with 9 bases between them. Germline V lookup: CDR1 LNHNV, CDR2 YYDKDF (reference sequence). CDR3 size: 14 residues. CDR3: CATSRDLGPNEQFF. As DNA, the CDR3 is TGTGCCACCAGCAGAGATCTGGGACCCAATGAGCAGTTCTTC.

This chain links TRBV20-1 with TRBJ1-2, with a possible D match to TRBD1 (5 bases). Germline V lookup: CDR1 DFQATT, CDR2 SNEGSKA (reference sequence). The germline V and J ends were trimmed by 7 bases and 5 bases, with 11 bases remaining between them. The CDR3 has 11 amino acids. DNA of the CDR3: TGCAGTGTGGGGACGGCTTATGGCTACACCTTC. Protein product: CSVGTAYGYTF.

This rearrangement joins TRBV5-1 to TRBJ2-5; D is unresolved. The DNA end favors TRBJ2-7, so the J call may be wrong. The CDR3 is 11 amino acids. CDR1 is SGHRS, CDR2 YFSETQ, per germline. The CDR3 nucleotides are TGCGCCAGCAGCGACTCCTACGAGCAGTACTTC. This sequence encodes CASSDSYEQYF.

The chain employs TRBV6-6 and TRBJ2-5; 11 nucleotides match TRBD1. V trimming: 5 bases; J trimming: 2 bases; junction bases outside the gene matches: 1. This CDR3 is built from 14 residues. CDR1 and CDR2 (germline): MNHNY, SVGAGI (reference sequence). The DNA for the CDR3 is TGTGCCAGCAGTAGGGACAGGGGGCAAGAGACCCAGTACTTC. Its translation is CASSRDRGQETQYF.

The chain carries TRBV5-1 and TRBJ2-5, with D possibly called TRBD1 or TRBD2 (6 bases each). This CDR3 has 12 amino acids. Germline CDR1 SGHRS, CDR2 YFSETQ. Trimming pared 4 bases from V and 5 bases from J, leaving 9 bases between. CDR3: CASSGGLETQYF. Here the CDR3 DNA reads TGCGCCAGCAGCGGGGGGCTGGAGACCCAGTACTTC.

J is TRBJ2-3 and V is TRBV5-4, with 9 bases lining up with TRBD2. Germline CDR1 and CDR2: SGHNT and YYREEE (reference sequence). CDR3 length equals 15 residues. The J segment lost 1 base and the V segment lost 5 bases, leaving 5 bases of the junction unmatched. CDR3 protein: CASSSSGTRTDTQYF. CDR3 DNA: TGTGCCAGCAGTTCTAGCGGGACCCGCACAGATACGCAGTATTTT.

CDR3 DNA: TGTGCCAGTAGTATGGTGGCGGGCCTGAGCTCCTACAATGAGCAGTTCTTC. Protein: CASSMVAGLSSYNEQFF. The chain recombines TRBV19 with TRBJ2-1, with D tentatively TRBD2 (5 bases). Trimming took 3 bases from V and 0 from J, leaving 15 bases between them. Germline assignment: CDR1 LNHDA and CDR2 SQIVND (reference sequence). The CDR3 spans 17 residues.

The V call is TRBV7-9, the J call TRBJ2-7, with 9 bases matching TRBD1. Germline loops: CDR1 SEHNR, CDR2 FQNEAQ (reference sequence). The CDR3 is 14 amino acids. Trimming cost V 5 bases and J 3 bases; bases outside gene matches: 5. The CDR3 loop is CASSPDRGGYEQYV. The CDR3 nucleotides are TGTGCCAGCAGCCCGGACAGGGGAGGCTACGAGCAGTACGTC.

This chain joins TRBV18 and TRBJ1-2; the D gene is possibly TRBD1 (5 bases). Germline CDR1 reads KGHSH; CDR2 reads LQKENI. The CDR3 has 14 amino acids. Trimming shortened V by 5 bases and J by 6 bases, and 16 bases separated the two germline ends. CDR3 coding DNA: TGTGCCAGCTCATTTCAAATCACAGGAGATGGCTACACCTTC. Residues: CASSFQITGDGYTF. The complete variable domain, with remaining parts taken from reference TRBV18 and TRBJ1-2, reads NAGVMQNPRHLVRRRGQEARLRCSPMKGHSHVYWYRQLPEEGLKFMVYLQKENIIDESGMPKERFSAEFPKEGPSILRIQQVVRGDSAAYFCASSFQITGDGYTFGSGTRLTVV.

The chain's CDR3 is CASTQRAPGETQYF. CDR3 sequence (DNA): TGCGCCAGCACCCAGAGGGCACCGGGAGAGACCCAGTACTTC. The chain joins TRBV10-2 to TRBJ2-5; weak D call: TRBD2 (5 bases). CDR1 is WSHSY, CDR2 SAAADI, per germline. The V end lost 7 bases, the J end lost 4 bases, and 16 bases lay between the germline ends. This CDR3 is built from 14 residues.

This clone occurred a few times. The chain has TRBV6-4 and TRBJ2-3, with D hard to call. The CDR3 contains 16 residues. V was pared by 0 bases and J by 0 bases, with 10 bases between. Germline CDR1 MRHNA, CDR2 SNTAGT. The CDR3: CASSDSPDPSTDTQYF. The CDR3 nucleotides read TGTGCCAGCAGTGACTCTCCTGATCCTAGCACAGATACGCAGTATTTT.

V usage is TRBV29-1 and J usage is TRBJ1-1; possible D gene TRBD1, 5 bases. The CDR3 covers 14 residues. Trimming left V 7 bases short and J 2 bases short, with 17 bases between. Germline values: CDR1 SQVTM, CDR2 ANQGSEA. This CDR3 is CSAGGGAANTEAFF. CDR3 DNA sequence: TGCAGCGCGGGAGGAGGGGCCGCCAACACTGAAGCTTTCTTT. Filled out from reference TRBV29-1 and TRBJ1-1, the complete variable domain reads SAVISQKPSRDICQRGTSLTIQCQVDSQVTMMFWYRQQPGQSLTLIATANQGSEATYESGFVIDKFPISRPNLTFSTLTVSNMSPEDSSIYLCSAGGGAANTEAFFGQGTRLTVV.

The chain carries TRBV27 and TRBJ2-1; D may be TRBD1 (5 bases). Between the trimmed V and J ends, which lost 7 bases and 7 bases, there was a span of 14 bases. The CDR3 sequence is 13 residues long. From germline, CDR1 is MNHEY and CDR2 SMNVEV (reference sequence). CDR3 sequence: CASNVKGINEQFF. The CDR3 region has the DNA TGTGCCAGCAACGTAAAGGGGATAAATGAGCAGTTCTTC.

This rearrangement joins TRBV6-1 to TRBJ1-4; no firm D call. V lost 7 bases, J lost 8 bases, and 14 bases lay in between. Germline V gives CDR1 MNHNS, CDR2 SASEGT. The CDR3 is 13 amino acids. The CDR3 bases are TGTGCCAGCACGGTCCTAAATCGGGAAAAACTGTTTTTT. This encodes CASTVLNREKLFF.

The gene calls are TRBV4-1 and TRBJ2-7; D unclear. The germline V gene has CDR1 MGHRA and CDR2 YSYEKL. Trimming removed 2 bases from V and 3 bases from J, with 8 bases in between. The CDR3 spans 13 residues. In nucleotides, the CDR3 is TGCGCCAGCAGCCAAAACGAGAACTACGAGCAGTACTTC. Translating gives CASSQNENYEQYF.